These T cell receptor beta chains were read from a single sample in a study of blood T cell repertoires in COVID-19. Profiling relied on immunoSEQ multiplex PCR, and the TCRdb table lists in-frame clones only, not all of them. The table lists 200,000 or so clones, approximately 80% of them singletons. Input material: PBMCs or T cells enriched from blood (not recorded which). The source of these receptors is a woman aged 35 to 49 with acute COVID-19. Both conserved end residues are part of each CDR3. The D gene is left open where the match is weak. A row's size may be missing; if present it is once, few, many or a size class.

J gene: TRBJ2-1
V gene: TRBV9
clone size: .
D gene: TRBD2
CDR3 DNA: TGTGCCAGCAGCGTAGGGGCCGGCTTGGGACTAGCGCGTTTTGCGCAGTTCTTC
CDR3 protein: CASSVGAGLGLARFAQFF

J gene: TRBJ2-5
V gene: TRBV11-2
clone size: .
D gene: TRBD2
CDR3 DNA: TGTGCCAGCAGCTTAGACGGTAGCGGGGGGCTTTTAAAGACCCAGTACTTC
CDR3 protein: CASSLDGSGGLLKTQYF

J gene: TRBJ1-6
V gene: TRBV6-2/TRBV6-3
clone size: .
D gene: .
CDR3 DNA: TGTGCCAGCAGTTACTCACAGGGCGCGGCAGATAATTCACCCCTCCACTTT
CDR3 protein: CASSYSQGAADNSPLHF

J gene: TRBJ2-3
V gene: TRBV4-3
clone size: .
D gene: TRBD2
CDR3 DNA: TGCGCCAGCAGCCAAGAGGGCGGGGGGCCGGGGACCCGGGAGCCAGATACGCAGTATTTT
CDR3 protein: CASSQEGGGPGTREPDTQYF

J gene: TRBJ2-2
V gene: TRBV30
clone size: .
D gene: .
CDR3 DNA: TGTGCCTGGAGTCAGGACACAGACACCGGGGAGCTGTTTTTT
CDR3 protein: CAWSQDTDTGELFF

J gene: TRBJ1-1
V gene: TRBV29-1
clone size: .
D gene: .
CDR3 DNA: TGCAGCGTCTTGCCGGTCAGGGTTCGGCCTGAAGCTTTCTTT
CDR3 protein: CSVLPVRVRPEAFF

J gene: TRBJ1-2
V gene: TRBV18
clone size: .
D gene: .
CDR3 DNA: TGTGCCAGCTCACTTTCGCGGGACTATGGCTACACCTTC
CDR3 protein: CASSLSRDYGYTF

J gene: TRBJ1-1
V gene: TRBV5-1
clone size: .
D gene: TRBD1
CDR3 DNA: TGCGCCAGCAGCTCTCTCACGGGACAGCTCACTGAAGCTTTCTTT
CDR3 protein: CASSSLTGQLTEAFF

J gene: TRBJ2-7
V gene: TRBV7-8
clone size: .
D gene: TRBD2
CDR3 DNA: TGTGCCAGCAGCTTAGTCCTAGCGGATACCTACGAGCAGTACTTC
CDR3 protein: CASSLVLADTYEQYF

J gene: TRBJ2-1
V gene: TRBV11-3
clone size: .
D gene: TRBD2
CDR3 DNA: TGTGCCAGCAGCTCCGGACTAGCGGGGAACAATGAGCAGTTCTTC
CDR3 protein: CASSSGLAGNNEQFF

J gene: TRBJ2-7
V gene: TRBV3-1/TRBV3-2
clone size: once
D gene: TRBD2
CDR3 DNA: TGTGCCAGCAGCCAAGACCCGGGGGGTAGGAACGAGCAGTACTTC
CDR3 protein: CASSQDPGGRNEQYF

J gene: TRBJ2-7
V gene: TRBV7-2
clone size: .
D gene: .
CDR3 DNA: TGTGCCAGCAGCTTAGAGGGGCACAGCTCCTACGAGCAGTACTTC
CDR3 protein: CASSLEGHSSYEQYF

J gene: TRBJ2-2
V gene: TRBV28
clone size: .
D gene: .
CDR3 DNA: TGTGCCAGCAGTTTGGAGGTTGGGGGCCGAAACACCGGGGAGCTGTTTTTT
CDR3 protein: CASSLEVGGRNTGELFF

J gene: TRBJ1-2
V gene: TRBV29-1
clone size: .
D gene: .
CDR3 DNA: TGCAGCGTTGAAAGGGGGGGAGGGTATGGCTACACCTTC
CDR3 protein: CSVERGGGYGYTF

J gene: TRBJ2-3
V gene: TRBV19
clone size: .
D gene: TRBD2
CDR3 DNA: TGTGCCAGTATGGGGGGACTAGCGGGAGCGGATACGCAGTATTTT
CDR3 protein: CASMGGLAGADTQYF

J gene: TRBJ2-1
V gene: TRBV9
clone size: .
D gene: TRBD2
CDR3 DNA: TGTGCCAGCAGCGTGACTAGCGGGAGTGCTTACAATGAGCAGTTCTTC
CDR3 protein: CASSVTSGSAYNEQFF

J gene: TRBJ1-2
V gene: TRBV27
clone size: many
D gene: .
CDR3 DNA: TGTGCCAGCAGTACCCTAGCTAACTATGGCTACACCTTC
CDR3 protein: CASSTLANYGYTF

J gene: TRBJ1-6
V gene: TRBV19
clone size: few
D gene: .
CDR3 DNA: TGTGCCAGTACCGCCAGGGCTCCAGGTGGGGGGTATTCACCCCTCCACTTT
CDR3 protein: CASTARAPGGGYSPLHF

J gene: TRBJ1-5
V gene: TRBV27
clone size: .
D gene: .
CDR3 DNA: TGTGCCAGCAGTTTTATCGGGGGGCGCGGCAATCAGCCCCAGCATTTT
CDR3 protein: CASSFIGGRGNQPQHF

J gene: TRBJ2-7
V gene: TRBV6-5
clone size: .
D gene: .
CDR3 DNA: TGTGCCAGCAAGGTCGGCGGAACTGGAGACTACGAGCAGTACTTC
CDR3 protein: CASKVGGTGDYEQYF

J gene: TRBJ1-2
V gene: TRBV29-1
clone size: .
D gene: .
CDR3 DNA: TGCAGCGTTCGTGGCCTGGTCGGGGAGGCTAACTATGGCTACACCTTC
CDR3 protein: CSVRGLVGEANYGYTF

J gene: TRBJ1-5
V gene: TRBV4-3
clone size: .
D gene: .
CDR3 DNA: TGCGCCAGCAGCCAAGATGGGGGCGGCAATCAGCCCCAGCATTTT
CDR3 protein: CASSQDGGGNQPQHF

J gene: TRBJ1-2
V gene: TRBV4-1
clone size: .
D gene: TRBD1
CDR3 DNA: TGCGCCAGCAGCCAAGAGGGGACAGGCTATGGCTACACCTTC
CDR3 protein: CASSQEGTGYGYTF

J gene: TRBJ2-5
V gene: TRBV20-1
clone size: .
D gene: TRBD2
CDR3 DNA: TGCAGTGGAGAGCGGGGAGAGACCCAGTACTTC
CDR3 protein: CSGERGETQYF

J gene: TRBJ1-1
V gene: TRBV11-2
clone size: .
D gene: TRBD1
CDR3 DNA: TGTGCCAGCAGCTATTCTTACGGACAGGGGTACACTGAAGCTTTCTTT
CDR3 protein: CASSYSYGQGYTEAFF

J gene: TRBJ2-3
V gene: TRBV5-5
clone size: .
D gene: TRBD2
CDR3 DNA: TGTGCCAGCAGCTTTTCTGGAAGCGGGGGGGCAGATACGCAGTATTTT
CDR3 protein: CASSFSGSGGADTQYF

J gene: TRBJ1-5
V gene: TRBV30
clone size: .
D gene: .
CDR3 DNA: TGTGCCTGGAGTTTTTTGGGAGGCAATCAGCCCCAGCATTTT
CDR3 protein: CAWSFLGGNQPQHF

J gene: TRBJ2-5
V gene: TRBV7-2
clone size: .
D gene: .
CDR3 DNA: TGTGCCAGCAGCTCTCGAGCTCCCTTACAAGAGACCCAGTACTTC
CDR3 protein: CASSSRAPLQETQYF

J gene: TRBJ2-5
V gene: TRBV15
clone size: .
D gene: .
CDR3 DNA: TGTGCCACCAGCAGAGGGCCCGAAGAGACCCAGTACTTC
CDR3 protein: CATSRGPEETQYF

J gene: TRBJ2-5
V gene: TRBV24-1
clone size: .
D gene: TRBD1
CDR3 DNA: TGTGCCACCAGTGAGTACAGGGGCACGGCCCCAGAGACCCAGTACTTC
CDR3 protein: CATSEYRGTAPETQYF

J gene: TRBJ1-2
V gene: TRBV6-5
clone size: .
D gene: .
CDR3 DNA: TGTGCCAGCAGTTACTCGCGCTTTTCTAACTATGGCTACACCTTC
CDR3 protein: CASSYSRFSNYGYTF

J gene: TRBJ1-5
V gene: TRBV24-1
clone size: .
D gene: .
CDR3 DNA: TGTGCCACCAGTGATTCGACAGGCCGGCAGCCCCAGCATTTT
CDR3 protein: CATSDSTGRQPQHF

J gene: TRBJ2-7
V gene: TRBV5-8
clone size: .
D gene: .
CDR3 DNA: TGTGCCAGCAGCTTGGATGTAGGAGGCCCATTCCCCTACGAGCAGTACTTC
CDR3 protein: CASSLDVGGPFPYEQYF

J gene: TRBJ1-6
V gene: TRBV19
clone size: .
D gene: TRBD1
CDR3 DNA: TGTGCCAGTAGTAGGACAGGGGGCGAGGATTCACCCCTCCACTTT
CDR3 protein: CASSRTGGEDSPLHF

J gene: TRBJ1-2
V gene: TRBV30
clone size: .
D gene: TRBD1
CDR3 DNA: TGTGCCTGGAGCGAGGGACAGGGGAATCCGATCTTC
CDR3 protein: CAWSEGQGNPIF

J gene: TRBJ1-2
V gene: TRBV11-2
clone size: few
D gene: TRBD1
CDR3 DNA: TGTGCCAGCAGCTCCACCGACAGGGGACACTATGGCTACACCTTC
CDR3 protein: CASSSTDRGHYGYTF

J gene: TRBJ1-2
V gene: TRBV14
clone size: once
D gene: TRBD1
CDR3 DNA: TGTGCCAGCAGCCAATCCGCAGGGGGCGCGAGGTATGGCTACACCTTC
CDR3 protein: CASSQSAGGARYGYTF

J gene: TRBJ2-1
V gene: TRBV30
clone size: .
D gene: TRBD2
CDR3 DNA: TGTGCCTGGGAACCGGGACTAGACTTCGGTGAGCAGTTCTTC
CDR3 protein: CAWEPGLDFGEQFF

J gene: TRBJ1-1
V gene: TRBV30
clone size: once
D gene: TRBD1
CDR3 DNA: TGTGCCTGGAGTGTCGGACAGGGGGGTGGGTACACTGAAGCTTTCTTT
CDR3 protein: CAWSVGQGGGYTEAFF

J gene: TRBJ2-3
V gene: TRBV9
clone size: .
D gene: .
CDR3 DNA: TGTGCCAGCAGCGCTTCGGGCACAGATACGCAGTATTTT
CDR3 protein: CASSASGTDTQYF

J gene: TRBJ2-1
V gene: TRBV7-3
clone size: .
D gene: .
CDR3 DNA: TGTGCCAGCAGCTTATCTACTAGATCTGACAATGAGCAGTTCTTC
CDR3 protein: CASSLSTRSDNEQFF

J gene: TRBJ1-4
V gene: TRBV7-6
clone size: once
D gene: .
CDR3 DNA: TGTGCCAGCAGCCTCTCCGGGGGGAAGGGTGAAAAACTGTTTTTT
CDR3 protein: CASSLSGGKGEKLFF

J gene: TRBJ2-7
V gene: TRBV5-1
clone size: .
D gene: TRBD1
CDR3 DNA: TGCGCCAGCAGCCCAAGGACAGGGTCCATCGAGCAGTACTTC
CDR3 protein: CASSPRTGSIEQYF

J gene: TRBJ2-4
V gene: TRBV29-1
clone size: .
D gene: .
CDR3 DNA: TGCAGCGTCTCATCCGGGATCCTAGCCAAAAACATTCAGTACTTC
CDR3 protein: CSVSSGILAKNIQYF

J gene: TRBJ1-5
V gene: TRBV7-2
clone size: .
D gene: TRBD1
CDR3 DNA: TGTGCCAGCAGCTTAAACCCCAGGGGGAATCAGCCCCAGCATTTT
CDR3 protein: CASSLNPRGNQPQHF

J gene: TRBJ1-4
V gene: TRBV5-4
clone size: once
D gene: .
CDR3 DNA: TGTGCCAGCAGCAGACGGGGGACTCCTAATGAAAAACTGTTTTTT
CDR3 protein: CASSRRGTPNEKLFF

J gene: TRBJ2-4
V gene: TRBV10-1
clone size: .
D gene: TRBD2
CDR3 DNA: TGCGCCAGCAGTGAGTCGCAAGGGGAGGGTGACATTCAGTACTTC
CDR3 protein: CASSESQGEGDIQYF

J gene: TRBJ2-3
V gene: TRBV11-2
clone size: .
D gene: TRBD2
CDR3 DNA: TGTGCCAGCAGCTCGCAGCGGGGGGGCGCAGATACGCAGTATTTT
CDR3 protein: CASSSQRGGADTQYF

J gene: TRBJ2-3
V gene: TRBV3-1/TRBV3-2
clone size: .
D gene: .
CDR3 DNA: TGTGCCAGCAGCTTGGGGAAGGGGGGGCCGACGGATACGCAGTATTTT
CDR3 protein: CASSLGKGGPTDTQYF

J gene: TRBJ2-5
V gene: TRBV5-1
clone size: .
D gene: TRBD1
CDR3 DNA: TGCGCCAGCAGCTGGGGGACGGGACAGCAAGAGACCCAGTACTTC
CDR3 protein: CASSWGTGQQETQYF

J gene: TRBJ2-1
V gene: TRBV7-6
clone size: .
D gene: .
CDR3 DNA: TGTGCCAGCAGCTTGGGGACTCCGAGCTCCTACAATGAGCAGTTCTTC
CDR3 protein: CASSLGTPSSYNEQFF

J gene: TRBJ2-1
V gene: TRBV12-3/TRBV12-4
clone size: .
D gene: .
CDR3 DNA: TGTGCCAGCAGTTTTACAAATGAGCAGTTCTTC
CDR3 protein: CASSFTNEQFF

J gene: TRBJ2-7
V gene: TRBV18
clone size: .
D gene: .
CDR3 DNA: TGTGCCAGCTCACCCCGGAGGCCTAACTACGAGCAGTACTTC
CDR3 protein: CASSPRRPNYEQYF

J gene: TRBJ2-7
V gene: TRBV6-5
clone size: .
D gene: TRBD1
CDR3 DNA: TGTGCCAGCACCTTGGGACAGACCATATCCTACGAGCAGTACTTC
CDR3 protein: CASTLGQTISYEQYF

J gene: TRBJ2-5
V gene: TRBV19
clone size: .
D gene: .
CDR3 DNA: TGTGCCAGTAGCAACAGCCAAGAGACCCAGTACTTC
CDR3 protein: CASSNSQETQYF

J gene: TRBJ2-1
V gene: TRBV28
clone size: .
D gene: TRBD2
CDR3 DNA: TGTGCCAGCAATAGGATAGCGGGAGATCTTGAGCAGTTCTTC
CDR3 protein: CASNRIAGDLEQFF

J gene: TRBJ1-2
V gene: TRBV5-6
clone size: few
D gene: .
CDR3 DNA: TGTGCCAGCAGCGTAAGCAGGGGAGGCTACACCTTC
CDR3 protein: CASSVSRGGYTF

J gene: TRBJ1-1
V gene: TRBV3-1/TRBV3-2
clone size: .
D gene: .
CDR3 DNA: TGTGCCAGCAGCCACTCACGAGGCCCTGAAGCTTTCTTT
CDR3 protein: CASSHSRGPEAFF

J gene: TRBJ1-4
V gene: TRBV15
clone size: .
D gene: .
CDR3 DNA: TGTGCCACCAGCATTCGGTCCGATGAAAAACTGTTTTTT
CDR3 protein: CATSIRSDEKLFF